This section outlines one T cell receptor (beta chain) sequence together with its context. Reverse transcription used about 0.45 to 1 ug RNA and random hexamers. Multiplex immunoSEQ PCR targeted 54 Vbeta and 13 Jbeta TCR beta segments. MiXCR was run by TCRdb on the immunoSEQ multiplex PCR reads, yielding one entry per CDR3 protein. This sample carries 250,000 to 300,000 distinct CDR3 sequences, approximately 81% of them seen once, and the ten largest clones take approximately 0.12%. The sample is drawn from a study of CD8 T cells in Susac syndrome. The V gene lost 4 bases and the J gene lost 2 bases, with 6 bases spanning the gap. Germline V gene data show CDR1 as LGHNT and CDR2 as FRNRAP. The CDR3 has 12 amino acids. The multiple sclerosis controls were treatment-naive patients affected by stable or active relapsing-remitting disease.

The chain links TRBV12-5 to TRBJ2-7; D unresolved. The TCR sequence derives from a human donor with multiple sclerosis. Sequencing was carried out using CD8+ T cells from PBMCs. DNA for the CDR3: TGTGCTAGTGGTTCCGACACCTACGAGCAGTACTTC. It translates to CASGSDTYEQYF.